The clone carrying this T cell receptor (beta chain) has a handful of counts. This specimen belongs to a study of regulatory T cells in long-lasting Graves disease. Specified time point: newly diagnosed GD, antithyroid drugs for less than 3 months. PBMC-extracted RNA yielded the TCR library. Building the TCR beta libraries relied on iRepertoire HTBI primers, and CDR3 regions underwent Arm-PCR. TCRdb reanalysed the multiplex PCR reads using MiXCR and keeps one entry per CDR3 protein. This repertoire shows a few hundred thousand distinct CDR3 sequences, about an eighth found once; its top ten account for about 19%. V dropped 0 bases and J dropped 1 base, with 12 bases sitting between them. Germline CDR1 LGHNA, CDR2 YSLEER. This CDR3 has 16 residues. The same sample was also studied in work on T cells in Graves' hyperthyroidism and ophthalmopathy.

The material was peripheral blood mononuclear cells (PBMCs), obtained at new diagnosis, from a patient treated with antithyroid drugs. The chain is built from TRBV4-3 and TRBJ2-5, with a tentative D call TRBD2 (6 bases). The TCR sequence derives from a young woman with Graves disease. The CDR3 spells CASSQDLAGIQETQYF. As DNA, the CDR3 is TGCGCCAGCAGCCAAGATCTTGCGGGGATCCAAGAGACCCAGTACTTC.